This paragraph covers one TCR beta chain sequence. What it binds is not known. The V gene end was trimmed by 5 bases and the J gene end by 5 bases; junction bases not matched to a gene: 14. Germline-derived CDR1 and CDR2 are MDHEN and SYDVKM. The CDR3 length is 16 residues. This table comes from immunoSEQ multiplex PCR, and its TCRdb copy is limited to in-frame clones, with some not included. The sample holds approximately 100,000 clones, more than 75% seen once. The record originates from a study of T cell responses to AZD1222 COVID-19 vaccine. The study's findings and limits: Among the donors, most were white British and more were female, and clonal diversity was possibly underestimated. Baseline seropositives among AZD1222 recipients totaled only six. Spike as a whole was targeted by vaccine-associated CD4 TCRs, dominant at 160-218 and 743-854.

The rearrangement joins TRBV28 to TRBJ2-7; TRBD1 matches at 8 bases. This receptor was taken from an adult in good health. This sample comprised peripheral blood, obtained on day 0 of AZD1222 vaccination. The CDR3 here is CASSGKGTGVGNEQYF. The CDR3 DNA follows: TGTGCCAGCAGTGGTAAAGGGACAGGTGTTGGAAACGAGCAGTACTTC.